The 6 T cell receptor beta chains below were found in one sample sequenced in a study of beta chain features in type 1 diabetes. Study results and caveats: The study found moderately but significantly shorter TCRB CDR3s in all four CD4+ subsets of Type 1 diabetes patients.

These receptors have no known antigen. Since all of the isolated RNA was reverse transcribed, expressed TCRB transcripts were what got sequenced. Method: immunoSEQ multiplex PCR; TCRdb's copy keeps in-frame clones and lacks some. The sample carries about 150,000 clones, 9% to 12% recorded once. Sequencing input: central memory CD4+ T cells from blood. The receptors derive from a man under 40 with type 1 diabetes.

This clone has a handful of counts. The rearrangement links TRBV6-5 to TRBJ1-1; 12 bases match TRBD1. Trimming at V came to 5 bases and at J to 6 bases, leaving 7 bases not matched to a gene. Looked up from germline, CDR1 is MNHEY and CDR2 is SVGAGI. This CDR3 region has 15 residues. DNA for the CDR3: TGTGCCAGCAGTGGGACAGGGGGCTCACATTCTGAAGCTTTCTTT. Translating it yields CASSGTGGSHSEAFF.

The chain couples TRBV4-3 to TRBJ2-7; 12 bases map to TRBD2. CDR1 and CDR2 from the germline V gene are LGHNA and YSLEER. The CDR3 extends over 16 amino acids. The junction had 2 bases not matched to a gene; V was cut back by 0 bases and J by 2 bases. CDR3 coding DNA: TGCGCCAGCAGCCAAGACCTAGCGGGAGGGGCCTACGAGCAGTACTTC. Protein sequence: CASSQDLAGGAYEQYF.

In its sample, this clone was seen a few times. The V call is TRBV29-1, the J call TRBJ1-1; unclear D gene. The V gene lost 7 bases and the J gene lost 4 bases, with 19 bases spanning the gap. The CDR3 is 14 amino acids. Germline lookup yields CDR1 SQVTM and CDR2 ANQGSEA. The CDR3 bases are TGCAGCGCCTTTCATCGGGGTGCGGGCACTGAAGCTTTCTTT. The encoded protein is CSAFHRGAGTEAFF.

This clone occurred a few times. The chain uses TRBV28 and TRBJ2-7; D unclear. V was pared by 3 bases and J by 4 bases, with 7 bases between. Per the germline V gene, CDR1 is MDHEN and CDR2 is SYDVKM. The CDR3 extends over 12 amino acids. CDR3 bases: TGTGCCAGCAGTTTGAGCCGGTACGAGCAGTACTTC. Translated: CASSLSRYEQYF.

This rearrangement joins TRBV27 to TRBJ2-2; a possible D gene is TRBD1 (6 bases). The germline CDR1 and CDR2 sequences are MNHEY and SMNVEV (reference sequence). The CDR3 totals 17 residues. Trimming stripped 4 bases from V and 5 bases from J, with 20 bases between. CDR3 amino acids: CASSWDGIPRGTGELFF. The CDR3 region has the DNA TGTGCCAGCAGTTGGGACGGGATACCGAGGGGGACCGGGGAGCTGTTTTTT.

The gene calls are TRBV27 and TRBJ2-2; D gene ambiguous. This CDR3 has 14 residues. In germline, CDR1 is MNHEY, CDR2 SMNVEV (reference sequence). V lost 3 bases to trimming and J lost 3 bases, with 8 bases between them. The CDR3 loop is CASSFQQHTGELFF. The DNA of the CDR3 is TGTGCCAGCAGTTTTCAACAGCACACCGGGGAGCTGTTTTTT.